The present entry profiles one TCR beta chain with its context. Its specificity is unknown. At one end the junction does not follow the germline gene, possibly because of a read error. There are 14 residues in the CDR3. Germline V gives CDR1 SGHAT, CDR2 FQNNGV. It was ten milliliters of peripheral blood that were drawn from each donor. This entry belongs to a study of blood T cells in healthy people across ages. A second PCR, run for about 7 to 11 cycles, used a sample-barcoded 5' primer plus a J-beta primer mix. TCRdb re-called the 5' RACE reads with MiXCR, one entry per CDR3 protein. This repertoire shows about 1,500,000 distinct CDR3 sequences, 42% found once; its top ten account for 7.9%. Study-wide results and caveats: When set beside aged donors, long-lived donors presented more naive CD4+ cells and higher diversity.

This TCR was sampled from a woman between 18 and 30 years old in good health. Sequencing was performed on blood. V and J are TRBV11-2 and TRBJ2-7; TRBD2 agrees at 9 bases. In DNA, the CDR3 is TGTGCCAGCAGCCCGGGGACTAGCAGTTACGGGCAGTACTTC. Encoded protein: CASSPGTSSYGQYF.